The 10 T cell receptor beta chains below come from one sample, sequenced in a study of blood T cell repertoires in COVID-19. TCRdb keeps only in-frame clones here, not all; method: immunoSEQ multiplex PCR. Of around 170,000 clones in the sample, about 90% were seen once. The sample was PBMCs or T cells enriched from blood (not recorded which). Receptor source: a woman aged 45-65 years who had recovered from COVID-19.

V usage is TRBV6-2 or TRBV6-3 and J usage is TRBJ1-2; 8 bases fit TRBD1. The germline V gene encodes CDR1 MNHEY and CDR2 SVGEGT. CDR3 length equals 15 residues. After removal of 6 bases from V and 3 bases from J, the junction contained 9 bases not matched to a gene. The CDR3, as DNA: TGTGCCAGCAGCTCTCCTCCGGACAGGGACTATGGCTACACCTTC. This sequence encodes CASSSPPDRDYGYTF.

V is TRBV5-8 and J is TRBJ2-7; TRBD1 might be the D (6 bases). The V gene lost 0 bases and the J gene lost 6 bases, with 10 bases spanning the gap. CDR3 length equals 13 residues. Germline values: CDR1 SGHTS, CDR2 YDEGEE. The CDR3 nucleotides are TGTGCCAGCAGCTTGGTCAGGGGCTTCGAGCAGTACTTC. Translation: CASSLVRGFEQYF.

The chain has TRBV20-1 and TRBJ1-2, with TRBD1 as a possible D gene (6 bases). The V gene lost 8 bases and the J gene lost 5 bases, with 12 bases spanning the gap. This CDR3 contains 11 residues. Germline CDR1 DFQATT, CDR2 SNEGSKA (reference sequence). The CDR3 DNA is TGCAGTCTGGGGGCCACTTATGGCTACACCTTC. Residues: CSLGATYGYTF.

CDR3 in amino acids: CASSSGQPGETQYF. In DNA, the CDR3 is TGCGCCAGCAGCTCAGGACAGCCGGGGGAGACCCAGTACTTC. The V call is TRBV5-1, the J call TRBJ2-5; a possible D gene is TRBD1 (6 bases). The germline V gene encodes CDR1 SGHRS and CDR2 YFSETQ. CDR3 length: 14 amino acids. Between the trimmed V and J ends, which lost 3 bases and 5 bases, there was a span of 14 bases.

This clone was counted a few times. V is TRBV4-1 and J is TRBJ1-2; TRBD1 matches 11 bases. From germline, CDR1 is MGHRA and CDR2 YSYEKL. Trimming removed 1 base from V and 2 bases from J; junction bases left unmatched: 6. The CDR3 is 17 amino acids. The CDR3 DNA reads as TGCGCCAGCAGCCAAGCTCTCGGGACAGGGGGGAACTATGGCTACACCTTC. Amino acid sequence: CASSQALGTGGNYGYTF.

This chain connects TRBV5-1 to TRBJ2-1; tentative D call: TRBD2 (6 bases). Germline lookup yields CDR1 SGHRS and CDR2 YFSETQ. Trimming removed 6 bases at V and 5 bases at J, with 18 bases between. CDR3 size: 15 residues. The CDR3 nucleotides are TGCGCCAGCACAGCACGCGGGACCCTTAACAATGAGCAGTTCTTC. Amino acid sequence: CASTARGTLNNEQFF.

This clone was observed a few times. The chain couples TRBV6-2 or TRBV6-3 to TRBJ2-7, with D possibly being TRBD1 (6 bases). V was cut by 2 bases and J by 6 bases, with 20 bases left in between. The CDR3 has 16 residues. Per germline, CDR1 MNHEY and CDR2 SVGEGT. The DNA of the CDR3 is TGTGCCAGCAGTTACGAGATAACAGGGAAACCTACCGAGCAGTACTTC. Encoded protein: CASSYEITGKPTEQYF.

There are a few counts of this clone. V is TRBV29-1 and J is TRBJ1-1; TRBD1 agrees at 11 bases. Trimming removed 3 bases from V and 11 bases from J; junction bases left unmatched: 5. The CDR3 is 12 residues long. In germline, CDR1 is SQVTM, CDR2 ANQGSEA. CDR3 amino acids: CSVDAGQGAAFF. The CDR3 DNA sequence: TGCAGCGTTGATGCCGGACAGGGGGCTGCTTTCTTT. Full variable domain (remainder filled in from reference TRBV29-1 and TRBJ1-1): SAVISQKPSRDICQRGTSLTIQCQVDSQVTMMFWYRQQPGQSLTLIATANQGSEATYESGFVIDKFPISRPNLTFSTLTVSNMSPEDSSIYLCSVDAGQGAAFFGQGTRLTVV.

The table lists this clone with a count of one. The CDR3 reads CASSSYFLRTGSYNEQFF. For the CDR3, the DNA is TGTGCCAGCAGTTCATATTTCCTGAGGACAGGTTCCTACAATGAGCAGTTCTTC. This sequence joins TRBV28 and TRBJ2-1, with 7 nucleotides matching TRBD1. Germline V CDR1 and CDR2: MDHEN, SYDVKM. The CDR3 runs 18 residues. J gave up 1 base and V 4 bases, and 13 bases lay outside the gene matches.

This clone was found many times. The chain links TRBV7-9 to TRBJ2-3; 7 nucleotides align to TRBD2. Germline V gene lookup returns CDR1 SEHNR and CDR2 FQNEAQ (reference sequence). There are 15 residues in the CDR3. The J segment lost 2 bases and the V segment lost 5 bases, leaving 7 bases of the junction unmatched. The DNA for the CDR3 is TGTGCCAGCAGCGGGGGGGACCTTTTCACAGATACGCAGTATTTT. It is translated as CASSGGDLFTDTQYF. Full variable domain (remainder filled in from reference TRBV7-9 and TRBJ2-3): DTGVSQNPRHKITKRGQNVTFRCDPISEHNRLYWYRQTLGQGPEFLTYFQNEAQLEKSRLLSDRFSAERPKGSFSTLEIQRTEQGDSAMYLCASSGGDLFTDTQYFGPGTRLTVL.